Reported below is one T cell receptor (beta chain). Its specificity is not known. The CDR3 is made up of 13 amino acids. Germline-derived CDR1 and CDR2 are SGHTA and FQGNSA. V was clipped by 8 bases and J by 5 bases, with 12 bases between them. The data are from a study of T cells after yellow fever vaccination. General study findings and limits: The secondary response showed a weaker magnitude and a faster peak, day 5 versus 15.

Conversion of TCR transcripts into cDNA relied on 5'RACE template switching, which added a universal primer site and UMIs. TCRdb recomputed calls from the 5' RACE reads with MiXCR, one row per CDR3 protein. Of around 250,000 distinct CDR3 sequences in the sample, less than 9% are singletons; the top ten hold roughly 0.9%. Sequencing was performed on CD4+ T cells sorted from PBMCs, taken 15 days after the yellow fever booster vaccination. The V call is TRBV7-2, the J call TRBJ2-2, with no clear D. This TCR was recovered from a man aged 25 to 45 who received the YFV17D yellow fever vaccine. CDR3: CASAHSATGELFF. The CDR3 coding sequence is TGTGCCAGCGCCCATTCGGCTACCGGGGAGCTGTTTTTT.